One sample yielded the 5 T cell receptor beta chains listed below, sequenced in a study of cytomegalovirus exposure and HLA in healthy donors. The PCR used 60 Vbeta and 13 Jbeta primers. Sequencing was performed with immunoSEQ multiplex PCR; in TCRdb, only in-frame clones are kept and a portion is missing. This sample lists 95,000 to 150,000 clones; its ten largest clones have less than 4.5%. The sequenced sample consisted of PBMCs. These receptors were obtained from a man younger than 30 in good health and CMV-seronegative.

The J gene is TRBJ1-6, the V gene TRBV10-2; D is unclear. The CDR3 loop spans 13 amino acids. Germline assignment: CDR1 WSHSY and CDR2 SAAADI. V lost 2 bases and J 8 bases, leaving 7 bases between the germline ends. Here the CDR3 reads CASSEPGYSPLHF. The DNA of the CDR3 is TGCGCCAGCAGTGAGCCAGGTTATTCACCCCTCCACTTT.

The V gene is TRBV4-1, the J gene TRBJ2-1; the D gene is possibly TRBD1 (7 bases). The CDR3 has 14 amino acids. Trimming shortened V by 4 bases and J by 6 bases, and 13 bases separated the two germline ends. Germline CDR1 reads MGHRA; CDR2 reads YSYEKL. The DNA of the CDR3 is TGCGCCAGCAGCCCAGGGGGGACACCCAATGAGCAGTTCTTC. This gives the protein CASSPGGTPNEQFF.

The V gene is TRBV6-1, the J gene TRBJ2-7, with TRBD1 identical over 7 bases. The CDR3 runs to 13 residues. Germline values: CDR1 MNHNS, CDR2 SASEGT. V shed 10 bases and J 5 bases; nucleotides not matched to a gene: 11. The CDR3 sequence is CATWDSSRDEQYF. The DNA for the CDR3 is TGTGCCACCTGGGACAGTAGTCGGGACGAGCAGTACTTC.

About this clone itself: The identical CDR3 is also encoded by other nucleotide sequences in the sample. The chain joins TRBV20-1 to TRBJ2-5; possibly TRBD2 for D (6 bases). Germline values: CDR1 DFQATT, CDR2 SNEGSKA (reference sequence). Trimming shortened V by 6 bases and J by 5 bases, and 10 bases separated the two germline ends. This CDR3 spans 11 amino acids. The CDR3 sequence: CSARAGETQYF. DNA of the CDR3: TGCAGTGCCAGGGCGGGGGAGACCCAGTACTTC.

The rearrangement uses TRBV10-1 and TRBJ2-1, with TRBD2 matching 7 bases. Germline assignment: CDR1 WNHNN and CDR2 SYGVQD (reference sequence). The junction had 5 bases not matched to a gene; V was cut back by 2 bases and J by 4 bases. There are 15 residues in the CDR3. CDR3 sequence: CASSERQREYNEQFF. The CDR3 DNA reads TGCGCCAGCAGTGAGAGGCAGCGGGAATACAATGAGCAGTTCTTC.